A single sample is the source of the 10 T cell receptor beta chains below, sequenced in a study of beta chain features in type 1 diabetes. Expressed TCRB transcripts got sequenced, as all isolated RNA was reverse transcribed. TCRdb keeps only in-frame clones here, not all; method: immunoSEQ multiplex PCR. The table has approximately 260,000 clones, roughly 20% seen once; the top ten hold around 0.028%. Study-level findings and limits: Shorter TCRB CDR3s, moderately but significantly so, were found in Type 1 diabetes patients in all four CD4+ subsets.

Their antigens are not known. Sequencing input: naive CD4+ T cells from blood. Receptors were obtained from a woman between 40 and 55 years old with type 1 diabetes.

The V gene is TRBV19, the J gene TRBJ1-6, with 8 bases fitting TRBD1. The CDR3 totals 16 residues. The germline V gene has CDR1 LNHDA and CDR2 SQIVND (reference sequence). Trimming took 5 bases from V and 9 from J; bases not matched to a gene: 12. The CDR3 bases are TGTGCCAGTAGTCCCCTACCCGGGACAGGTGGTTCACCCCTCCACTTT. It specifies CASSPLPGTGGSPLHF.

This clone was counted a few times. The chain recombines TRBV6-6 with TRBJ1-1; 9 bases align to TRBD1. From germline, CDR1 is MNHNY and CDR2 SVGAGI (reference sequence). Trimming removed 9 bases from V and 4 bases from J; junction bases left unmatched: 6. This CDR3 is built from 13 residues. The CDR3 DNA is TGTGCCAGTCTAGGACAGGGGCGCACTGAAGCTTTCTTT. Its translation is CASLGQGRTEAFF.

This clone has more than one count but fewer than ten. The chain has TRBV10-3 and TRBJ1-1; D unresolved. The ends were cut back, 0 bases at V and 0 bases at J, with 8 bases in the middle. CDR3 length: 15 amino acids. Germline V gene lookup returns CDR1 ENHRY and CDR2 SYGVKD. CDR3 nucleotides: TGTGCCATCAGTGAGTCGAGAGCGATGAACACTGAAGCTTTCTTT. Its protein is CAISESRAMNTEAFF.

The chain recombines TRBV7-2 with TRBJ2-3, with D unclear. Per the germline V gene, CDR1 is SGHTA and CDR2 is FQGNSA. The CDR3 contains 13 residues. The germline V and J ends were trimmed by 3 bases and 1 base, with 5 bases remaining between them. CDR3 in amino acids: CASSFSRTDTQYF. CDR3 nucleotides: TGTGCCAGCAGCTTCTCCCGCACAGATACGCAGTATTTT.

There are a few counts of this clone. The chain employs TRBV4-1 and TRBJ2-7; 10 bases are a match to TRBD2. V dropped 0 bases and J dropped 2; count of bases not matched to a gene: 7. From germline, CDR1 is MGHRA and CDR2 YSYEKL. This CDR3 region has 17 residues. The CDR3 coding sequence is TGCGCCAGCAGCCAAGATCCGCTAGCGGGGGATCCCTACGAGCAGTACTTC. Its translation: CASSQDPLAGDPYEQYF.

This clone was counted only a few times. V usage is TRBV6-5 and J usage is TRBJ1-2, with D possibly matching TRBD1 (5 bases). V lost 3 bases and J 2 bases, leaving 13 bases between the germline ends. The germline gives CDR1 MNHEY, CDR2 SVGAGI. The CDR3 is made up of 15 amino acids. In DNA form, the CDR3 reads TGTGCCAGCAGTTATAGGGCAGGGCTGAACTATGGCTACACCTTC. The encoded protein is CASSYRAGLNYGYTF.

This clone was observed a handful of times. This chain uses TRBV7-2 with TRBJ2-3; 8 bases line up with TRBD1. This CDR3 spans 18 amino acids. Per the germline V gene, CDR1 is SGHTA and CDR2 is FQGNSA. Trimming took 1 base from V and 1 from J; bases not matched to a gene: 10. CDR3 DNA: TGTGCCAGCAGCTTAGAAGGTCAGGGGGCACTGGGCACAGATACGCAGTATTTT. Residues: CASSLEGQGALGTDTQYF.

This clone appeared a few times. The chain combines TRBV19 with TRBJ2-2; 7 bases line up with TRBD1. V lost 10 bases to trimming and J lost 6 bases; unmatched junction nucleotides: 5. Germline CDR1 and CDR2: LNHDA and SQIVND (reference sequence). This CDR3 spans 12 amino acids. CDR3 protein: CAIGQEPGELFF. The CDR3 DNA reads as TGTGCCATCGGACAGGAGCCCGGGGAGCTGTTTTTT.

This clone was detected only a few times. The rearrangement uses TRBV27 and TRBJ2-5; the match to TRBD2 covers 10 bases. J gave up 5 bases and V 4 bases, and 16 bases lay outside the gene matches. Looked up from germline, CDR1 is MNHEY and CDR2 is SMNVEV (reference sequence). The CDR3 is 18 amino acids. DNA of the CDR3: TGTGCCAGCAGTTCCCTCCTGCTAGCGGGAGTAGCGGGTGAGACCCAGTACTTC. It yields the protein CASSSLLLAGVAGETQYF.

The J gene is TRBJ2-1, the V gene TRBV28; 7 bases line up with TRBD2. The CDR3 is 14 amino acids. The germline gives CDR1 MDHEN, CDR2 SYDVKM. The CDR3 sequence is CVTTRTRGYNEQFF. For the CDR3, the DNA is TGTGTCACAACAAGGACTAGAGGCTACAATGAGCAGTTCTTC. The full variable domain, completed using reference TRBV28 and TRBJ2-1, is DVKVTQSSRYLVKRTGEKVFLECVQDMDHENMFWYRQDPGLGLRLIYFSYDVKMKEKGDIPEGYSVSREKKERFSLILESASTNQTSMYLCVTTRTRGYNEQFFGPGTRLTVL.